This is a list of T cell receptor beta chains from one sample in a study of T cells in localized non-small cell lung cancer. Here immunoSEQ multiplex PCR was the method, and the copy in TCRdb shows in-frame clones only, minus some. Counted here are about 26,000 clones, approximately 91% occurring once; the ten biggest clones make up about 14%. This specimen consisted of peripheral blood, obtained before any cancer treatment. Every receptor here comes from a female donor over 55 with stage II squamous cell lung carcinoma. The CDR3 runs from the conserved cysteine through the conserved F or W. D genes are given only for firm matches. The listing skips clone size in some rows; elsewhere it reads once, few, many or a size class.

D gene: TRBD2; J gene: TRBJ2-1; clone size: .; CDR3 length: 16; V gene: TRBV7-3; CDR3 protein: CASSLTGLAGDNEQFF; CDR3 DNA: TGTGCCAGCAGCTTAACGGGCCTAGCGGGGGACAATGAGCAGTTCTTC
D gene: TRBD1; J gene: TRBJ1-6; clone size: .; CDR3 length: 14; V gene: TRBV11-1; CDR3 protein: CASSRTGNNSPLHF; CDR3 DNA: TGTGCCAGCAGCCGGACAGGGAATAATTCACCCCTCCACTTT
D gene: .; J gene: TRBJ1-1; clone size: .; CDR3 length: 11; V gene: TRBV20-1; CDR3 protein: CSAPSDTEAFF; CDR3 DNA: TGCAGTGCCCCCTCGGACACTGAAGCTTTCTTT
D gene: .; J gene: TRBJ2-5; clone size: .; CDR3 length: 12; V gene: TRBV29-1; CDR3 protein: CSASLPQETQYF; CDR3 DNA: TGCAGCGCTTCTTTGCCCCAAGAGACCCAGTACTTC
D gene: .; J gene: TRBJ1-6; clone size: few; CDR3 length: 16; V gene: TRBV4-2; CDR3 protein: CASSPDRSSYNSPLHF; CDR3 DNA: TGTGCCAGCAGTCCTGACAGGAGCTCCTATAATTCACCCCTCCACTTT
D gene: TRBD2; J gene: TRBJ2-3; clone size: once; CDR3 length: 15; V gene: TRBV28; CDR3 protein: CASSSNGGVTDTQYF; CDR3 DNA: TGTGCCAGCAGTTCGAACGGGGGGGTGACAGATACGCAGTATTTT
D gene: .; J gene: TRBJ1-1; clone size: .; CDR3 length: 12; V gene: TRBV10-3; CDR3 protein: CAITGGDTEAFF; CDR3 DNA: TGTGCCATCACGGGGGGCGACACTGAAGCTTTCTTT
D gene: .; J gene: TRBJ1-1; clone size: .; CDR3 length: 12; V gene: TRBV2; CDR3 protein: CASSEQGTEAFF; CDR3 DNA: TGTGCCAGCAGTGAACAGGGCACTGAAGCTTTCTTT
D gene: .; J gene: TRBJ2-1; clone size: .; CDR3 length: 12; V gene: TRBV7-8; CDR3 protein: CASSLAQNEQFF; CDR3 DNA: TGTGCCAGCAGCTTAGCGCAAAATGAGCAGTTCTTC
D gene: TRBD2; J gene: TRBJ2-1; clone size: .; CDR3 length: 13; V gene: TRBV7-9; CDR3 protein: CASSRAGYNEQFF; CDR3 DNA: TGTGCCAGCAGCCGAGCGGGGTACAATGAGCAGTTCTTC
D gene: TRBD2; J gene: TRBJ2-7; clone size: .; CDR3 length: 14; V gene: TRBV13; CDR3 protein: CASSLGGGGGEQYF; CDR3 DNA: TGTGCCAGCAGCTTAGGAGGCGGGGGTGGTGAGCAGTACTTC
D gene: .; J gene: TRBJ2-1; clone size: .; CDR3 length: 11; V gene: TRBV29-1; CDR3 protein: CSAPSFREQFF; CDR3 DNA: TGCAGCGCCCCCTCCTTTCGGGAGCAGTTCTTC
D gene: .; J gene: TRBJ1-3; clone size: .; CDR3 length: 12; V gene: TRBV30; CDR3 protein: CAAQGSGNTIYF; CDR3 DNA: TGTGCTGCTCAGGGCTCTGGAAACACCATATATTTT
D gene: .; J gene: TRBJ2-2; clone size: .; CDR3 length: 14; V gene: TRBV11-3; CDR3 protein: CASSSQRNTGELFF; CDR3 DNA: TGTGCCAGCAGCTCTCAGCGGAACACCGGGGAGCTGTTTTTT
D gene: .; J gene: TRBJ2-3; clone size: .; CDR3 length: 16; V gene: TRBV19; CDR3 protein: CASSSVNGRRGDTQYF; CDR3 DNA: TGTGCCAGTAGTAGTGTGAACGGTCGCAGGGGAGATACGCAGTATTTT
D gene: .; J gene: TRBJ1-1; clone size: .; CDR3 length: 16; V gene: TRBV9; CDR3 protein: CASSGEGVRVNTEAFF; CDR3 DNA: TGTGCCAGCAGCGGCGAGGGCGTACGCGTGAACACTGAAGCTTTCTTT
D gene: .; J gene: TRBJ2-3; clone size: .; CDR3 length: 14; V gene: TRBV5-1; CDR3 protein: CASSPPSGTDTQYF; CDR3 DNA: TGCGCCAGCAGCCCCCCTAGCGGCACAGATACGCAGTATTTT
D gene: .; J gene: TRBJ2-5; clone size: .; CDR3 length: 14; V gene: TRBV15; CDR3 protein: CATSRDQGWETQYF; CDR3 DNA: TGTGCCACCAGCAGAGACCAGGGCTGGGAGACCCAGTACTTC
D gene: TRBD1; J gene: TRBJ1-6; clone size: once; CDR3 length: 14; V gene: TRBV30; CDR3 protein: CAWREQGAGSPLHF; CDR3 DNA: TGTGCCTGGAGGGAACAGGGGGCCGGTTCACCCCTCCACTTT
D gene: .; J gene: TRBJ2-3; clone size: .; CDR3 length: 15; V gene: TRBV10-3; CDR3 protein: CAISARGPHTDTQYF; CDR3 DNA: TGTGCCATCAGTGCACGCGGACCGCACACAGATACGCAGTATTTT
D gene: .; J gene: TRBJ1-1; clone size: .; CDR3 length: 15; V gene: TRBV19; CDR3 protein: CASSTGGIPNTEAFF; CDR3 DNA: TGTGCCAGTAGTACGGGGGGAATTCCTAACACTGAAGCTTTCTTT
D gene: TRBD1; J gene: TRBJ1-1; clone size: .; CDR3 length: 15; V gene: TRBV25-1; CDR3 protein: CASSPPQGLNTEAFF; CDR3 DNA: TGTGCCAGCAGTCCTCCACAGGGGTTGAACACTGAAGCTTTCTTT
D gene: TRBD2; J gene: TRBJ2-5; clone size: .; CDR3 length: 17; V gene: TRBV28; CDR3 protein: CASSTGTSGPQQETQYF; CDR3 DNA: TGTGCCAGCAGCACCGGGACTAGCGGGCCCCAGCAAGAGACCCAGTACTTC
D gene: .; J gene: TRBJ2-2; clone size: .; CDR3 length: 15; V gene: TRBV5-1; CDR3 protein: CASSGLPRHTGELFF; CDR3 DNA: TGCGCCAGCAGCGGGCTCCCACGCCACACCGGGGAGCTGTTTTTT
D gene: .; J gene: TRBJ1-2; clone size: .; CDR3 length: 13; V gene: TRBV5-1; CDR3 protein: CASSSASGYGYTF; CDR3 DNA: TGCGCCAGCAGTTCGGCGTCGGGCTATGGCTACACCTTC
D gene: .; J gene: TRBJ1-1; clone size: .; CDR3 length: 16; V gene: TRBV19; CDR3 protein: CASRTQLGVRDTEAFF; CDR3 DNA: TGTGCCAGTAGGACTCAACTAGGGGTACGGGACACTGAAGCTTTCTTT
D gene: TRBD1; J gene: TRBJ1-2; clone size: .; CDR3 length: 14; V gene: TRBV4-2; CDR3 protein: CASTPGDRDYGYTF; CDR3 DNA: TGTGCCAGCACCCCCGGGGACAGGGACTATGGCTACACCTTC
D gene: TRBD1; J gene: TRBJ1-1; clone size: .; CDR3 length: 14; V gene: TRBV7-8; CDR3 protein: CASSSRQGGTEAFF; CDR3 DNA: TGTGCCAGCAGCTCCCGACAGGGGGGCACTGAAGCTTTCTTT
D gene: TRBD2; J gene: TRBJ2-1; clone size: .; CDR3 length: 16; V gene: TRBV9; CDR3 protein: CASSAQLAAMYNEQFF; CDR3 DNA: TGTGCCAGCAGCGCTCAACTAGCGGCGATGTACAATGAGCAGTTCTTC
D gene: .; J gene: TRBJ1-3; clone size: .; CDR3 length: 14; V gene: TRBV5-6; CDR3 protein: CASSQISSGNTIYF; CDR3 DNA: TGTGCCAGCAGCCAGATCAGCTCTGGAAACACCATATATTTT
D gene: TRBD1; J gene: TRBJ2-2; clone size: .; CDR3 length: 17; V gene: TRBV2; CDR3 protein: CASSEYPGQGGTGELFF; CDR3 DNA: TGTGCCAGCAGTGAATACCCTGGACAGGGGGGAACCGGGGAGCTGTTTTTT
D gene: TRBD2; J gene: TRBJ2-5; clone size: .; CDR3 length: 17; V gene: TRBV27; CDR3 protein: CASSLGVTSGMGETQYF; CDR3 DNA: TGTGCCAGCAGTTTAGGTGTGACTAGCGGGATGGGGGAGACCCAGTACTTC
D gene: TRBD1; J gene: TRBJ1-5; clone size: .; CDR3 length: 16; V gene: TRBV7-8; CDR3 protein: CASSRQGFGNRNPQHF; CDR3 DNA: TGTGCCAGCAGTCGACAGGGGTTCGGGAACAGGAATCCCCAGCATTTT
D gene: TRBD1; J gene: TRBJ2-7; clone size: .; CDR3 length: 13; V gene: TRBV4-1; CDR3 protein: CASSRDRAYEQYF; CDR3 DNA: TGCGCCAGCAGCCGGGACAGGGCCTACGAGCAGTACTTC
D gene: .; J gene: TRBJ1-6; clone size: .; CDR3 length: 14; V gene: TRBV27; CDR3 protein: CASRAGTYNSPLHF; CDR3 DNA: TGTGCCAGCAGAGCAGGAACCTATAATTCACCCCTCCACTTT
D gene: .; J gene: TRBJ2-3; clone size: .; CDR3 length: 17; V gene: TRBV1; CDR3 protein: CTSSEAGTSAGLDTQYF; CDR3 DNA: TGCACCAGCAGCGAAGCCGGGACTAGTGCAGGGTTAGATACGCAGTATTTT
D gene: .; J gene: TRBJ2-1; clone size: .; CDR3 length: 11; V gene: TRBV28; CDR3 protein: CASSVQYEQFF; CDR3 DNA: TGTGCCAGCAGTGTCCAATATGAGCAGTTCTTC
D gene: TRBD2; J gene: TRBJ2-7; clone size: .; CDR3 length: 14; V gene: TRBV2; CDR3 protein: CASMVSAGGYEQYF; CDR3 DNA: TGTGCCAGCATGGTGTCAGCGGGGGGCTACGAGCAGTACTTC
D gene: .; J gene: TRBJ1-2; clone size: few; CDR3 length: 11; V gene: TRBV5-1; CDR3 protein: CASSFPGGYTF; CDR3 DNA: TGCGCCAGCAGCTTCCCAGGGGGCTACACCTTC
D gene: .; J gene: TRBJ1-1; clone size: .; CDR3 length: 11; V gene: TRBV6-6; CDR3 protein: CASSYKSVDFF; CDR3 DNA: TGTGCCAGCAGTTACAAATCGGTGGATTTCTTT
D gene: .; J gene: TRBJ2-2; clone size: .; CDR3 length: 14; V gene: TRBV5-4; CDR3 protein: CASSLVQGPGELFF; CDR3 DNA: TGTGCCAGCAGCTTGGTCCAGGGTCCCGGGGAGCTGTTTTTT
D gene: TRBD2; J gene: TRBJ2-5; clone size: .; CDR3 length: 20; V gene: TRBV27; CDR3 protein: CASSLLPGTSGGQYQETQYF; CDR3 DNA: TGTGCCAGCAGTTTGCTCCCCGGGACTAGCGGGGGCCAGTACCAAGAGACCCAGTACTTC
D gene: .; J gene: TRBJ2-2; clone size: .; CDR3 length: 16; V gene: TRBV5-1; CDR3 protein: CASSAEGLANTGELFF; CDR3 DNA: TGCGCCAGCAGCGCCGAGGGCCTCGCGAACACCGGGGAGCTGTTTTTT
D gene: .; J gene: TRBJ1-4; clone size: once; CDR3 length: 13; V gene: TRBV28; CDR3 protein: CASSRQINEKLFF; CDR3 DNA: TGTGCCAGCAGTCGACAAATTAATGAAAAACTGTTTTTT
D gene: TRBD1; J gene: TRBJ2-7; clone size: few; CDR3 length: 15; V gene: TRBV5-1; CDR3 protein: CASSLAEQGAYEQYF; CDR3 DNA: TGCGCCAGCAGCTTGGCGGAACAGGGGGCCTACGAGCAGTACTTC